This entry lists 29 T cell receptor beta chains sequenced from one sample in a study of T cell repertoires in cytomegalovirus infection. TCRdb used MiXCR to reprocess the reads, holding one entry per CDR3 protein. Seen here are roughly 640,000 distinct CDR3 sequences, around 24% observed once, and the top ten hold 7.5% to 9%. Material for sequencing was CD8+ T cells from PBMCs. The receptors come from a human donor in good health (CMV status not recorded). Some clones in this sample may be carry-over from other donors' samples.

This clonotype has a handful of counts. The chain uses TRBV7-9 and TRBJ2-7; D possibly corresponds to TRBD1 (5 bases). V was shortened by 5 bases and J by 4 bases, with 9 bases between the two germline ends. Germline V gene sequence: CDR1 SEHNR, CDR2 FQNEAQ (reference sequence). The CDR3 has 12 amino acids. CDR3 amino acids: CASSMTAYEQYF. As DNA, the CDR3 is TGTGCCAGCAGCATGACAGCGTACGAGCAGTACTTC.

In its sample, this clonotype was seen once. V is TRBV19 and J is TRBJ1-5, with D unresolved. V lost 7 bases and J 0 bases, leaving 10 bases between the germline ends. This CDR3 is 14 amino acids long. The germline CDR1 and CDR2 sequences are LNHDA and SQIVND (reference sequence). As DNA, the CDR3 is TGTGCCAGTATTGGGGAGGGTAGCAATCAGCCCCAGCATTTT. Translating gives CASIGEGSNQPQHF.

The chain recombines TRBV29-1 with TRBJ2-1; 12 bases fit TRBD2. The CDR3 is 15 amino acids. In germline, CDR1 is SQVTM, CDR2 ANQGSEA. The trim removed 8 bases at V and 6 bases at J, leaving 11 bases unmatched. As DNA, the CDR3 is TGCAGCCCTAACCCTGCTAGCGGGGGGGCCAATGAGCAGTTCTTC. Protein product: CSPNPASGGANEQFF.

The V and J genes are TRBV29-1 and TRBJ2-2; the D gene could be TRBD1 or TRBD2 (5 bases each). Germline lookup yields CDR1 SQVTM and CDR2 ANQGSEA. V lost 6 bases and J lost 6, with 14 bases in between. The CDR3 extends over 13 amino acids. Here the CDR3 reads CSVELRGPGELFF. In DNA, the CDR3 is TGCAGCGTCGAGTTACGGGGACCCGGGGAGCTGTTTTTT.

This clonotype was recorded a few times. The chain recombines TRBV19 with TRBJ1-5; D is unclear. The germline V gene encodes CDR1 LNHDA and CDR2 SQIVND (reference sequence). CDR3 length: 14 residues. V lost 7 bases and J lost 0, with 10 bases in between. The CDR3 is CASIPSNSNQPQHF. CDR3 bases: TGTGCCAGTATACCCTCAAATAGCAATCAGCCCCAGCATTTT.

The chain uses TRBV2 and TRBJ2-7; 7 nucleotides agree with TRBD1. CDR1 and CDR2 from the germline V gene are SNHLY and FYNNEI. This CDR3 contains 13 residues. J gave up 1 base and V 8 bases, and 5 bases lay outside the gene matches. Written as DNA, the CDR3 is TGTGCCAGCGAGGGACAGCCTTCCTACGAGCAGTACGTC. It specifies CASEGQPSYEQYV.

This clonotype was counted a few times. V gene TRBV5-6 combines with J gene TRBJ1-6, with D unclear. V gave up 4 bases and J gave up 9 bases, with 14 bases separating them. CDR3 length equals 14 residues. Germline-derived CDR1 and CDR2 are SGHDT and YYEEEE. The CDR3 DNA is TGTGCCAGCAGCGCAGGAAGGGTACGTTCACCCCTCCACTTT. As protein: CASSAGRVRSPLHF. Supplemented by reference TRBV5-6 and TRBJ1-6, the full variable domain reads DAGVTQSPTHLIKTRGQQVTLRCSPKSGHDTVSWYQQALGQGPQFIFQYYEEEERQRGNFPDRFSGHQFPNYSSELNVNALLLGDSALYLCASSAGRVRSPLHFGNGTRLTVT.

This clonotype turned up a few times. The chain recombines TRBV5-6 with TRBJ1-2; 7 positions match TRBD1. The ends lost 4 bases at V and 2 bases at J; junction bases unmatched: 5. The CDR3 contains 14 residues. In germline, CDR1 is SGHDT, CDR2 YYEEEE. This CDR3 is CASSTGQANYGYTF. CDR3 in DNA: TGTGCCAGCAGCACCGGACAGGCAAACTATGGCTACACCTTC. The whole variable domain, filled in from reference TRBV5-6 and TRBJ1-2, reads DAGVTQSPTHLIKTRGQQVTLRCSPKSGHDTVSWYQQALGQGPQFIFQYYEEEERQRGNFPDRFSGHQFPNYSSELNVNALLLGDSALYLCASSTGQANYGYTFGSGTRLTVV.

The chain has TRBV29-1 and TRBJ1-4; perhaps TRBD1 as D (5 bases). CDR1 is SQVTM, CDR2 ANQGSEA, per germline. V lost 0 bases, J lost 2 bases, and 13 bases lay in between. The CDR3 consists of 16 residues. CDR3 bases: TGCAGCGTTGAAGATCGCACAGGACCCACTAATGAAAAACTGTTTTTT. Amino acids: CSVEDRTGPTNEKLFF.

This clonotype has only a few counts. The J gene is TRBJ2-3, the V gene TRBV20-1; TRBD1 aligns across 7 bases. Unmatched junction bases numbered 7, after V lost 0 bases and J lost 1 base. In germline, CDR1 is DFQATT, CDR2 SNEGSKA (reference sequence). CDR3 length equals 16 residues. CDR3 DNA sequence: TGCAGTGCTAGAGATTGGGAAGGGGGCCGCACAGATACGCAGTATTTT. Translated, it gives CSARDWEGGRTDTQYF.

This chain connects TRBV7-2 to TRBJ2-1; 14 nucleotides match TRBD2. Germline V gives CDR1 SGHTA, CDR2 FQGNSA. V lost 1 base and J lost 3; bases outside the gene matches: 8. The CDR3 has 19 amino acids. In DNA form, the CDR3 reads TGTGCCAGCAGCTTAGGGACTAGCGGGGGGCCTGAACTCTACAATGAGCAGTTCTTC. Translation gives CASSLGTSGGPELYNEQFF.

CDR3 region: CATSSRTGLIYGYTF. Here the CDR3 DNA reads TGTGCCACCAGCAGCAGGACAGGGCTTATCTATGGCTACACCTTC. This sequence joins TRBV15 and TRBJ1-2; TRBD1 matches 8 bases. Germline-derived CDR1 and CDR2 are LNHNV and YYDKDF (reference sequence). The CDR3 loop spans 15 amino acids. V lost 3 bases to trimming and J lost 4 bases; unmatched junction nucleotides: 7. The full variable domain, with the rest looked up from reference TRBV15 and TRBJ1-2, is DAMVIQNPRYQVTQFGKPVTLSCSQTLNHNVMYWYQQKSSQAPKLLFHYYDKDFNNEADTPDNFQSRRPNTSFCFLDIRSPGLGDTAMYLCATSSRTGLIYGYTFGSGTRLTVV.

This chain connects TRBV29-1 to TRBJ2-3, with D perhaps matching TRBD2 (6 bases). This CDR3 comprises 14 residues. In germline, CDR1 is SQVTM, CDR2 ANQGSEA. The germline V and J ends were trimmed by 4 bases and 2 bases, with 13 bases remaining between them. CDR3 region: CSVGASDFTDTQYF. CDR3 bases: TGCAGCGTTGGCGCTAGCGACTTCACAGATACGCAGTATTTT.

CDR3 nucleotide sequence: TGTGCCAGCAGTTTATCGCCGGGGGGGGACTATGGCTACACCTTC. Residues: CASSLSPGGDYGYTF. The chain employs TRBV27 and TRBJ1-2, with D possibly being TRBD1 (5 bases). V was cut by 0 bases and J by 3 bases, with 11 bases left in between. The germline V gene has CDR1 MNHEY and CDR2 SMNVEV (reference sequence). The CDR3 sequence is 15 residues long.

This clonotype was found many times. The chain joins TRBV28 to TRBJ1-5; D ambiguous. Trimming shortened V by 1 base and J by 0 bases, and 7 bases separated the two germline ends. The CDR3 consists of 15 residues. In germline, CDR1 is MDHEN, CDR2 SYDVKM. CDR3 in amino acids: CASSLSTYSNQPQHF. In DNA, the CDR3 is TGTGCCAGCAGTTTATCCACTTATAGCAATCAGCCCCAGCATTTT.

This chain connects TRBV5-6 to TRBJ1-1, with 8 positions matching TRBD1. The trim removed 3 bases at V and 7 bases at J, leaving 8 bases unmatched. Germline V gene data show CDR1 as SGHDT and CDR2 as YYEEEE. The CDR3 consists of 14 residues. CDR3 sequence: CASSSQDRGVEAFF. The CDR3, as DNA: TGTGCCAGCAGCTCCCAAGACAGGGGAGTTGAAGCTTTCTTT. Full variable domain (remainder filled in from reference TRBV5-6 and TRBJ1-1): DAGVTQSPTHLIKTRGQQVTLRCSPKSGHDTVSWYQQALGQGPQFIFQYYEEEERQRGNFPDRFSGHQFPNYSSELNVNALLLGDSALYLCASSSQDRGVEAFFGQGTRLTVV.

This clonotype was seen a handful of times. The CDR3 nucleotides are TGCGCCACCTCAAGCGGGGGCAGCTCCTACGAGCAGTACTTC. It codes for CATSSGGSSYEQYF. The V gene is TRBV10-2, the J gene TRBJ2-7; 8 positions match TRBD2. Per germline, CDR1 WSHSY and CDR2 SAAADI. The junction had 8 bases not matched to a gene; V was cut back by 10 bases and J by 0 bases. The length of the CDR3 is 14 residues.

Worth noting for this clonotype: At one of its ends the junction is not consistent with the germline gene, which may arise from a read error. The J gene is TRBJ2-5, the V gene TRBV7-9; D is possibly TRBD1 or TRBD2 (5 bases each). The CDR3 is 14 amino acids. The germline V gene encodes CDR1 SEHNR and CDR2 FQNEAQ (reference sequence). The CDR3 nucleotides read TGTACCAGCACTCATGGGGGACGACCGGAGACCCAGTACTTC. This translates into CTSTHGGRPETQYF.

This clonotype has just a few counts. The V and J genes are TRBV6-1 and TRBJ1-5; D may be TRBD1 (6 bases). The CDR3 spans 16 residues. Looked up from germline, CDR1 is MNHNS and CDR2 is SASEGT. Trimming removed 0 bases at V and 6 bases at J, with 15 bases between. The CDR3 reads CASSEARTEWGQPQHF. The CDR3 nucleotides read TGTGCCAGCAGTGAAGCGCGGACAGAATGGGGTCAGCCCCAGCATTTT.

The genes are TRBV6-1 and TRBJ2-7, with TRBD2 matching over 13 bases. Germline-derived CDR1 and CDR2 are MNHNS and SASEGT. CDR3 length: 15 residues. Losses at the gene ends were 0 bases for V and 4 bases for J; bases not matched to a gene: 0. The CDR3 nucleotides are TGTGCCAGCAGTGAAGCGACTAGCGGGGGGTACGAGCAGTACTTC. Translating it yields CASSEATSGGYEQYF.

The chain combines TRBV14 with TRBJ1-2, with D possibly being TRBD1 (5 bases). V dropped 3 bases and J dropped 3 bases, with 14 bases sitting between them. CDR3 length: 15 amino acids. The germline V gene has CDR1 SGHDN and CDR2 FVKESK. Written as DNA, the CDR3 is TGTGCCAGCAGCCAGCTTGGGGGAGCAGACTATGGCTACACCTTC. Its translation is CASSQLGGADYGYTF.

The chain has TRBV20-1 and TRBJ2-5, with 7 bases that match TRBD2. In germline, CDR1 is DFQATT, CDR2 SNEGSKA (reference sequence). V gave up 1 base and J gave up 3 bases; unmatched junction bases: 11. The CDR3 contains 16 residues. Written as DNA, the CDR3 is TGCAGTGCTAGAGGGGGGGGGGTATGGAGGGAAGAGACCCAGTACTTC. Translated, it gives CSARGGGVWREETQYF.

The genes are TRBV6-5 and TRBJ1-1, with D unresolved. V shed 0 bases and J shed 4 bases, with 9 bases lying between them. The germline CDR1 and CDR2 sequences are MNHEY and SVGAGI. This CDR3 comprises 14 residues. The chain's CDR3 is CASSYSGSSTEAFF. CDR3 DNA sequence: TGTGCCAGCAGTTACTCGGGTTCGAGCACTGAAGCTTTCTTT.

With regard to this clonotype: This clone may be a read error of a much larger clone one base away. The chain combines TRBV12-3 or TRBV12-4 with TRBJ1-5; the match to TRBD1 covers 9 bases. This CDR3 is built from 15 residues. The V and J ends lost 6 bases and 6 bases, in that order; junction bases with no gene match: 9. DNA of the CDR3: TGTGCCAGCAGAGATCCGGGACAGGGTATTCAGCCCCAGCATTTT. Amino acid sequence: CASRDPGQGIQPQHF.

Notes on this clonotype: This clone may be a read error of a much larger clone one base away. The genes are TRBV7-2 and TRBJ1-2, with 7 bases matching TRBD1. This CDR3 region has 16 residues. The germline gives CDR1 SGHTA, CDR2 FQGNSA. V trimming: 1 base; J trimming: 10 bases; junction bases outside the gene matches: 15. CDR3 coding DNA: TGTGCCAGCAGCTTAGAGTACCCAGGGGGGACCTCGGACTACACCTTC. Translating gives CASSLEYPGGTSDYTF.

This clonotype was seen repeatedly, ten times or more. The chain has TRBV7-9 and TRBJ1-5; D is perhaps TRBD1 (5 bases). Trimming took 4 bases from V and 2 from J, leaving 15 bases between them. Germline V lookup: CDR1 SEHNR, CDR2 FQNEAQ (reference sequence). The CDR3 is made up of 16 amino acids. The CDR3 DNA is TGTGCCAGCAGCTCCCGGGACGGCCATGGCAATCAGCCCCAGCATTTT. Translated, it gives CASSSRDGHGNQPQHF.

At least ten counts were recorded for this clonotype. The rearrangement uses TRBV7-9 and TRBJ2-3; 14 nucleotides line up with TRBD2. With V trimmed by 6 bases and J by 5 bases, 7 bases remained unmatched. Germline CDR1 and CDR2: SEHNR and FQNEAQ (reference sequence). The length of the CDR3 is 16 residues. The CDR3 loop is CASSSGLAGGGDTQYF. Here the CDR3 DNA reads TGTGCCAGCAGTTCCGGACTAGCGGGGGGCGGAGATACGCAGTATTTT.

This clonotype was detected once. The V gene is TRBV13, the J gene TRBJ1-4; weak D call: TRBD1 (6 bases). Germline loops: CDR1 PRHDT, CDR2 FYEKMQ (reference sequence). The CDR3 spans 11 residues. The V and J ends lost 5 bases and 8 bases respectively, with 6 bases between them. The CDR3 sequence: CASSGQEKLFF. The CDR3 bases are TGTGCCAGCAGCGGACAGGAAAAACTGTTTTTT.

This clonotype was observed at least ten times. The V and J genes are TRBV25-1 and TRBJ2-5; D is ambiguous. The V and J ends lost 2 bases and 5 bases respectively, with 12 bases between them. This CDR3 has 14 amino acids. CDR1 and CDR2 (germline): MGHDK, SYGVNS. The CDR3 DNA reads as TGTGCCAGCAGTGAAGTGACGGCGTGGGAGACCCAGTACTTC. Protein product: CASSEVTAWETQYF.